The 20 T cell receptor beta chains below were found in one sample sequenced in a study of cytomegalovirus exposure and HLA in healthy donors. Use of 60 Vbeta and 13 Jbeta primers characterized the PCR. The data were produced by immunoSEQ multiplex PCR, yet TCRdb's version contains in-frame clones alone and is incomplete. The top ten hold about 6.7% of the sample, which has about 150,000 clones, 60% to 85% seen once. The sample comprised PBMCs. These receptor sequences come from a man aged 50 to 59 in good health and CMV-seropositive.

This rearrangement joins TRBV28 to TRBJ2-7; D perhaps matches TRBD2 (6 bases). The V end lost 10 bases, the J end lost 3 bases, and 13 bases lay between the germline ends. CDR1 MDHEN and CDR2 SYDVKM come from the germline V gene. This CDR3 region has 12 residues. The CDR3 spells CATSRRGYEQYF. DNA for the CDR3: TGTGCCACTTCCCGGCGGGGCTACGAGCAGTACTTC.

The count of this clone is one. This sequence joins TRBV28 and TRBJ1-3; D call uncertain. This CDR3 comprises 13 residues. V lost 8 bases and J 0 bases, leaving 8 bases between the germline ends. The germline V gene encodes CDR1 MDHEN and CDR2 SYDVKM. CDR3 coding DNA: TGTGCCAGCGAGAGAGCCTCTGGAAACACCATATATTTT. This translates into CASERASGNTIYF.

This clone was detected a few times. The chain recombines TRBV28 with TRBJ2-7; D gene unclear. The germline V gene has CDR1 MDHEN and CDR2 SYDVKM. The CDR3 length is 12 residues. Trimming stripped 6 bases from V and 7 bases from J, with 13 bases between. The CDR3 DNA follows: TGTGCCAGCAGACATGTATCCGCAGAGCAGTACTTC. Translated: CASRHVSAEQYF.

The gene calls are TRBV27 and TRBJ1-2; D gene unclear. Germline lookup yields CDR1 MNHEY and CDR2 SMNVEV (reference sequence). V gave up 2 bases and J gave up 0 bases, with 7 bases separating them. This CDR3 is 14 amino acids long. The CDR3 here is CASSLRRTNYGYTF. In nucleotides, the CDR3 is TGTGCCAGCAGTTTACGCAGGACTAACTATGGCTACACCTTC.

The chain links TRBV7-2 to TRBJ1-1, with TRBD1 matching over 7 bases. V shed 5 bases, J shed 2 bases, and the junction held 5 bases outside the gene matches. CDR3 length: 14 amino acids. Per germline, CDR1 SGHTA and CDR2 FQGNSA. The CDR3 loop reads CASSPGGRNTEAFF. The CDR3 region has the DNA TGTGCCAGCAGCCCAGGGGGTCGTAACACTGAAGCTTTCTTT.

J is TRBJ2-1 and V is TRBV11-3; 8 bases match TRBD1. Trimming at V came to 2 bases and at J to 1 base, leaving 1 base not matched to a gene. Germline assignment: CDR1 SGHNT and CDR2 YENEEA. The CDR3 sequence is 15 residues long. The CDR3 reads CASSLTGGSYNEQFF. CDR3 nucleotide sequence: TGTGCCAGCAGCTTAACAGGGGGATCCTACAATGAGCAGTTCTTC.

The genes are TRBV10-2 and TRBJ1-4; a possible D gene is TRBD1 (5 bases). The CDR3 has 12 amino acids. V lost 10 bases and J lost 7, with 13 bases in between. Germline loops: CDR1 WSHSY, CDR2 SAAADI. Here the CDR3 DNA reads TGCGCCACCGGGACTAGGGGTGAAAAACTGTTTTTT. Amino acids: CATGTRGEKLFF.

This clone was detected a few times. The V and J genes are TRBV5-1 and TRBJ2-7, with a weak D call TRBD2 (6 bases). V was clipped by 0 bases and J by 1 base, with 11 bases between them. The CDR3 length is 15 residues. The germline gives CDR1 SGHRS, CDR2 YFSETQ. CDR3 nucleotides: TGCGCCAGCAGCTTGGGCGGGGTTGGGTCCTACGAGCAGTACTTC. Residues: CASSLGGVGSYEQYF.

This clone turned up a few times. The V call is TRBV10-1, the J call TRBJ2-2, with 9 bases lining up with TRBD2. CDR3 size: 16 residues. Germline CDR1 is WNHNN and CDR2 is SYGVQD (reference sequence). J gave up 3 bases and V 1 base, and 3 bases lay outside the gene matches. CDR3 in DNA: TGCGCCAGCAGTGAGTTCCTAGCGGGATACACCGGGGAGCTGTTTTTT. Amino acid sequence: CASSEFLAGYTGELFF.

CDR3 sequence reads: CASNPLRGPGAPQYF. CDR3 DNA sequence: TGTGCCAGCAACCCTCTGCGGGGCCCCGGAGCGCCGCAGTACTTC. The J gene is TRBJ2-7, the V gene TRBV28, with D perhaps matching TRBD2 (6 bases). The CDR3 extends over 15 amino acids. Trimming cost V 7 bases and J 9 bases, with 25 bases left between them. The V gene's germline CDR1 is MDHEN and CDR2 SYDVKM.

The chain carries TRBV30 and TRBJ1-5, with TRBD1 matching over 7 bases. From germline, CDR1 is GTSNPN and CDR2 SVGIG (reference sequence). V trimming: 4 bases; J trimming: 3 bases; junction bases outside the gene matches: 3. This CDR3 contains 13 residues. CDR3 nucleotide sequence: TGTGCCTGGACAGGGGGGAACAATCAGCCCCAGCATTTT. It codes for CAWTGGNNQPQHF.

As DNA, the CDR3 is TGCGCCAGCACACGGAGTCCTAGCGACTACGAGCAGTACTTC. This gives the protein CASTRSPSDYEQYF. The chain couples TRBV5-1 to TRBJ2-7; possibly TRBD2 for D (6 bases). Deletions cut 6 bases from V and 3 bases from J, with 16 bases between. The germline gives CDR1 SGHRS, CDR2 YFSETQ. The CDR3 runs to 14 residues.

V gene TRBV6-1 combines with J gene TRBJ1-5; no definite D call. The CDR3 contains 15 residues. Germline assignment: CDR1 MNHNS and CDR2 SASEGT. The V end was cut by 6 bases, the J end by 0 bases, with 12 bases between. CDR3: CASRAYRNSNQPQHF. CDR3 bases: TGTGCCAGCAGAGCTTATAGAAATAGCAATCAGCCCCAGCATTTT.

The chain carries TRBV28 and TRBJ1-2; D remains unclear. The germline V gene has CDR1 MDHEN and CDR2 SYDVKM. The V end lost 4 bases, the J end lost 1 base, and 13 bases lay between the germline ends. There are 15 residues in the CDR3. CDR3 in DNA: TGTGCCAGCAGTTCCTATCGCCGGTTTAACTATGGCTACACCTTC. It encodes CASSSYRRFNYGYTF.

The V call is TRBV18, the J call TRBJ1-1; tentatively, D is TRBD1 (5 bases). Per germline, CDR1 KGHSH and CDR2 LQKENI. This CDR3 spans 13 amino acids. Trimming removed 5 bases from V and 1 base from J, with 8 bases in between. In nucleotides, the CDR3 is TGTGCCAGCTCATTAGGACAGAACACTGAAGCTTTCTTT. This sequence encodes CASSLGQNTEAFF. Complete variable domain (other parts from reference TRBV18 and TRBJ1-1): NAGVMQNPRHLVRRRGQEARLRCSPMKGHSHVYWYRQLPEEGLKFMVYLQKENIIDESGMPKERFSAEFPKEGPSILRIQQVVRGDSAAYFCASSLGQNTEAFFGQGTRLTVV.

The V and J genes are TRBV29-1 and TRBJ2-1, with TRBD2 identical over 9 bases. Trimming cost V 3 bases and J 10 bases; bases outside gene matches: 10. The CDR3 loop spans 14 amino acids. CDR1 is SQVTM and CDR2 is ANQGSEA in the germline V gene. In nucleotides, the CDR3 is TGCAGCGTTGACCCGACTAGCGGCACGGGGGAGCAGTTCTTC. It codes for CSVDPTSGTGEQFF.

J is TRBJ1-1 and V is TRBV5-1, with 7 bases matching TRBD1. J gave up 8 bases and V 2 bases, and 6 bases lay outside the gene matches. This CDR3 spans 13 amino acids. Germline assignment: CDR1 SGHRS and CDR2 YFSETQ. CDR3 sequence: CASSFDRVGEAFF. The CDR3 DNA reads TGCGCCAGCAGCTTCGACAGGGTGGGAGAAGCTTTCTTT.

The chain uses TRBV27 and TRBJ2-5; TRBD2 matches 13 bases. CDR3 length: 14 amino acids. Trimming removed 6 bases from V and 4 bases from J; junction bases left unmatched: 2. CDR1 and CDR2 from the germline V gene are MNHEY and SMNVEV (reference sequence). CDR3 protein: CASRLAGGGETQYF. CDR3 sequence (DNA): TGTGCCAGCAGACTAGCGGGAGGGGGAGAGACCCAGTACTTC.

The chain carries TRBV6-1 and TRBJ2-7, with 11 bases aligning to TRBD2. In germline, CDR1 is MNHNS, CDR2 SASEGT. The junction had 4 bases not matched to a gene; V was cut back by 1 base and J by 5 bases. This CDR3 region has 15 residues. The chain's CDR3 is CASSEELAGAHEQYF. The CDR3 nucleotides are TGTGCCAGCAGTGAAGAACTAGCGGGAGCCCACGAGCAGTACTTC.

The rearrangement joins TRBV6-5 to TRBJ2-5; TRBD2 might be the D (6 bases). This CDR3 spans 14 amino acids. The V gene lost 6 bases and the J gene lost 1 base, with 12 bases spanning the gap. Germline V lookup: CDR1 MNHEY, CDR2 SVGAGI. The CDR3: CASRPRDFQETQYF. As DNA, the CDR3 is TGTGCCAGCAGACCCCGGGACTTCCAAGAGACCCAGTACTTC.